Described below is a single T cell receptor beta chain sequence and its context. No antigen is known for it. Cell sorting via CD45RO/CCR7/CD25/CD127/CD95/CD27 was performed to obtain CD4+ naive, central memory, regulatory and stem cell-like memory cells. The germline V gene has CDR1 SGHAT and CDR2 FQDESV (reference sequence). This CDR3 contains 13 residues. Trimming stripped 2 bases from V and 4 bases from J, with 9 bases between. The entirety of the isolated RNA underwent reverse transcription, so expressed TCRB transcripts were sequenced. TCRdb's table, derived via immunoSEQ multiplex PCR, lists solely in-frame clones and lacks some. Counted here are 230,000 or so clones, around 16% occurring once; the ten biggest clones make up 0.065% to 0.1%. These data come from a study of beta chain features in type 1 diabetes. Overall study context: Sorted cells from all samples, numbering over 85,000,000, were examined. Notes on the study in general: More deletions and fewer insertions at VDJ junctions were seen in type 1 diabetes patients. TCRB CDR3s from Type 1 diabetes patients were moderately but significantly shorter in all four CD4+ subsets.

V gene TRBV11-1 combines with J gene TRBJ2-7, with D unclear. This TCR came from a man aged 25-45 years with type 1 diabetes. The material sequenced was naive CD4+ T cells from blood. CDR3 DNA sequence: TGTGCCAGCAGCTTACTCACCCGTTACGAGCAGTACTTC. Translated, it gives CASSLLTRYEQYF.